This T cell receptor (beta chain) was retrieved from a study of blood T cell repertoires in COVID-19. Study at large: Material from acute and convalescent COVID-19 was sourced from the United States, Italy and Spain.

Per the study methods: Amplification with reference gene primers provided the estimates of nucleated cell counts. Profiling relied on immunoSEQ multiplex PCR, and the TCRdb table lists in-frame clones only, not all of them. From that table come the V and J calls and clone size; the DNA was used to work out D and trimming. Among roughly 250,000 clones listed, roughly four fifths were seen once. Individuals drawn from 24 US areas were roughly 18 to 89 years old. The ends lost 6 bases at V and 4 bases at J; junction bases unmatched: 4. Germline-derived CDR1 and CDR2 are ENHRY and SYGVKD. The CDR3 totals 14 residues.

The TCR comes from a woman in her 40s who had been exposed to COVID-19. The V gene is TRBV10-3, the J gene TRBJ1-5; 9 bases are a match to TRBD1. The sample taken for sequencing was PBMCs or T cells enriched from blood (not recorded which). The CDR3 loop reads CAISGGTGNQPQHF. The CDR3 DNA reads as TGTGCCATCAGCGGAGGGACAGGGAATCAGCCCCAGCATTTT.